The 11 T cell receptor beta chains reported below all come from one sample, sequenced in a study of blood T cell repertoires in COVID-19. Libraries were prepared by immunoSEQ multiplex PCR; TCRdb keeps only in-frame clonotypes and omits some of them. The sample has a few hundred thousand clones, over 75% seen once; the top ten hold under 2.5%. The sequencing sample was made of PBMCs or T cells enriched from blood (not recorded which). Receptors were obtained from a young man who had recovered from COVID-19.

This clone came up once. The rearrangement uses TRBV5-1 and TRBJ1-1, with D possibly TRBD1 on 6 matching bases. The V gene's germline CDR1 is SGHRS and CDR2 YFSETQ. Trimming took off 0 bases at V and 7 bases at J, with 10 bases between the two ends. This CDR3 contains 13 residues. CDR3 nucleotide sequence: TGCGCCAGCAGCTTGGCATCAGGGGTTGAAGCTTTCTTT. This sequence encodes CASSLASGVEAFF.

This chain connects TRBV2 to TRBJ1-6; D unclear. Deletions cut 3 bases from V and 7 bases from J, with 4 bases between. This CDR3 has 12 residues. CDR1 SNHLY and CDR2 FYNNEI come from the germline V gene. Here the CDR3 reads CASSDRNSPLHF. The CDR3 DNA is TGTGCCAGCAGTGACAGGAATTCACCCCTCCACTTT. Complete variable domain (other parts from reference TRBV2 and TRBJ1-6): EPEVTQTPSHQVTQMGQEVILRCVPISNHLYFYWYRQILGQKVEFLVSFYNNEISEKSEIFDDQFSVERPDGSNFTLKIRSTKLEDSAMYFCASSDRNSPLHFGNGTRLTVT.

The rearrangement uses TRBV9 and TRBJ1-5, with D perhaps matching TRBD1 (6 bases). Germline CDR1 and CDR2: SGDLS and YYNGEE. The CDR3 has 13 residues. Trimming pared 3 bases from V and 7 bases from J, leaving 11 bases between. For the CDR3, the DNA is TGTGCCAGCAGCGAGACCCAGGGGCAGCCCCAGCATTTT. Protein: CASSETQGQPQHF.

In DNA form, the CDR3 reads TGTGCCAGCAGCTTAGTATCGGACTACGGATCACCCCTCCACTTT. It is translated as CASSLVSDYGSPLHF. The chain carries TRBV11-3 and TRBJ1-6; D gene ambiguous. V was shortened by 1 base and J by 10 bases, with 14 bases between the two germline ends. CDR1 is SGHNT, CDR2 YENEEA, per germline. The CDR3 consists of 15 residues. The full variable domain, its missing parts supplied by reference TRBV11-3 and TRBJ1-6, is EAGVVQSPRYKIIEKKQPVAFWCNPISGHNTLYWYLQNLGQGPELLIRYENEEAVDDSQLPKDRFSAERLKGVDSTLKIQPAELGDSAVYLCASSLVSDYGSPLHFGNGTRLTVT.

J is TRBJ2-7 and V is TRBV6-5; possible D gene TRBD1, 5 bases. V lost 4 bases and J 3 bases, leaving 13 bases between the germline ends. Germline-derived CDR1 and CDR2 are MNHEY and SVGAGI. The CDR3 contains 14 residues. The CDR3 DNA follows: TGTGCCAGCAGTTCCATGACAGCTGGCTACGAGCAGTACTTC. The encoded protein is CASSSMTAGYEQYF.

This rearrangement joins TRBV6-1 to TRBJ2-3, with D possibly TRBD1 on 5 matching bases. The germline gives CDR1 MNHNS, CDR2 SASEGT. Trimming removed 2 bases at V and 3 bases at J, with 9 bases between. The CDR3 runs to 14 residues. CDR3: CASSETRVTDTQYF. As DNA, the CDR3 is TGTGCCAGCAGTGAAACCAGGGTTACAGATACGCAGTATTTT.

This chain uses TRBV5-5 with TRBJ2-7; D is possibly TRBD1 (5 bases). Germline CDR1 SGHKS, CDR2 YYEKEE (reference sequence). V was shortened by 2 bases and J by 4 bases, with 16 bases between the two germline ends. The CDR3 contains 15 residues. As DNA, the CDR3 is TGTGCCAGCAGCTTATGGTCAGGGTCCCCGTACGAGCAGTACTTC. Translated: CASSLWSGSPYEQYF.

The rearrangement joins TRBV15 to TRBJ2-3; a weak D match, TRBD1 (8 bases). In germline, CDR1 is LNHNV, CDR2 YYDKDF (reference sequence). Trimming took off 0 bases at V and 5 bases at J, with 12 bases between the two ends. CDR3 length: 15 residues. This CDR3 is CATSRDNRGGDTQYF. CDR3 bases: TGTGCCACCAGCAGAGATAACAGGGGGGGAGATACGCAGTATTTT.

The chain is built from TRBV4-2 and TRBJ2-1; a weak D match, TRBD1 (7 bases). Trimming shortened V by 4 bases and J by 9 bases, and 22 bases separated the two germline ends. The CDR3 is 16 amino acids. Germline V CDR1 and CDR2: LGHNA, YNFKEQ. CDR3 residues: CASSLAQGGHFSEQFF. CDR3 sequence (DNA): TGTGCCAGCAGCCTCGCCCAGGGGGGCCATTTTAGTGAGCAGTTCTTC.

The V and J genes are TRBV13 and TRBJ2-5; the D gene could be TRBD1 or TRBD2 (6 bases each). The CDR3 spans 13 residues. Germline lookup yields CDR1 PRHDT and CDR2 FYEKMQ (reference sequence). V gave up 7 bases and J gave up 4 bases, with 13 bases separating them. CDR3 region: CASTIGGGETQYF. The CDR3 DNA sequence: TGTGCCAGCACCATAGGAGGGGGAGAGACCCAGTACTTC.

This clone has just one count. This chain joins TRBV19 and TRBJ1-2; no clear D gene. Trimming took off 3 bases at V and 6 bases at J, with 8 bases between the two ends. There are 12 residues in the CDR3. Germline values: CDR1 LNHDA, CDR2 SQIVND (reference sequence). CDR3 nucleotide sequence: TGTGCCAGTAGTATTCGAGGTCATGGCTACACCTTC. Translated, it gives CASSIRGHGYTF.